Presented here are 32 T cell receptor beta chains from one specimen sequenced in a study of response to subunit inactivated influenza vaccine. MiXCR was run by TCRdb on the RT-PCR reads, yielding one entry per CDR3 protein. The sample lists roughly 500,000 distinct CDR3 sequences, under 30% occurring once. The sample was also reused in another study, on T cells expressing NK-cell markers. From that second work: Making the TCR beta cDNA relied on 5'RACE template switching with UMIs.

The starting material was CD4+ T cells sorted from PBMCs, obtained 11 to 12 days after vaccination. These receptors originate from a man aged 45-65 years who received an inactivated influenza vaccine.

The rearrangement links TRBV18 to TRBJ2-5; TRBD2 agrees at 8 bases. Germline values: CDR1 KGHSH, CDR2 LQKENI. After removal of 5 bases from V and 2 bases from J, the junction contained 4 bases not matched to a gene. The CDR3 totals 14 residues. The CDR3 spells CASSKLAVQETQYF. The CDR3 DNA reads TGTGCCAGCTCAAAACTAGCGGTGCAAGAGACCCAGTACTTC. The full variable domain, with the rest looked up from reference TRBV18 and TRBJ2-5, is NAGVMQNPRHLVRRRGQEARLRCSPMKGHSHVYWYRQLPEEGLKFMVYLQKENIIDESGMPKERFSAEFPKEGPSILRIQQVVRGDSAAYFCASSKLAVQETQYFGPGTRLLVL.

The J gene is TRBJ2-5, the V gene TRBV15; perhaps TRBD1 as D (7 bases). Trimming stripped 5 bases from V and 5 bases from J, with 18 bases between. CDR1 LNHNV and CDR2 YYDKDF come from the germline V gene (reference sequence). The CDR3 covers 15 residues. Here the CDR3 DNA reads TGTGCCACCAGCCCCCAGGGGGGAGGAGTCGAGACCCAGTACTTC. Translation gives CATSPQGGGVETQYF. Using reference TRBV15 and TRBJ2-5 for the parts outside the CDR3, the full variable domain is DAMVIQNPRYQVTQFGKPVTLSCSQTLNHNVMYWYQQKSSQAPKLLFHYYDKDFNNEADTPDNFQSRRPNTSFCFLDIRSPGLGDTAMYLCATSPQGGGVETQYFGPGTRLLVL.

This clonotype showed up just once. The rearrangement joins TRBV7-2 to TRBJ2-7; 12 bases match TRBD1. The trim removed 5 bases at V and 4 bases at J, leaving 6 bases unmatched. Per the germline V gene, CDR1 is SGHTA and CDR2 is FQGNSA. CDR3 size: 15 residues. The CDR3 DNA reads TGTGCCAGCAGCCCCGGGACAGGGGGCAAGTACGAGCAGTACTTC. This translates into CASSPGTGGKYEQYF.

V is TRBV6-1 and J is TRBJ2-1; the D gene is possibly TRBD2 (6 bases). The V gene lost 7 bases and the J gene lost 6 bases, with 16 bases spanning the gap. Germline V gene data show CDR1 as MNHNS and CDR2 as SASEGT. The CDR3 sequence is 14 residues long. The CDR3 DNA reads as TGTGCCAGCACGACTAGTCCCTATCCCAATGAGCAGTTCTTC. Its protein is CASTTSPYPNEQFF.

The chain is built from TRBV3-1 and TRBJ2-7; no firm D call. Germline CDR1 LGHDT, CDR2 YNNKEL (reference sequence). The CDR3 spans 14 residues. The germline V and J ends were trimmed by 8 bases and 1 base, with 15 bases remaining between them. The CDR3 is CASVPPGRSYEQYF. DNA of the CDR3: TGTGCCAGCGTCCCCCCGGGTCGATCCTACGAGCAGTACTTC.

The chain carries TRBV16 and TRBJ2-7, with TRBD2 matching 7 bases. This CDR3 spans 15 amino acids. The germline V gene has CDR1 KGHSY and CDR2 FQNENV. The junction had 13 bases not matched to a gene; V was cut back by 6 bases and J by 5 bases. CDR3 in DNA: TGTGCCAGCAGTCCACGCTCAGCGGGAATCCACGAGCAGTACTTC. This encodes CASSPRSAGIHEQYF.

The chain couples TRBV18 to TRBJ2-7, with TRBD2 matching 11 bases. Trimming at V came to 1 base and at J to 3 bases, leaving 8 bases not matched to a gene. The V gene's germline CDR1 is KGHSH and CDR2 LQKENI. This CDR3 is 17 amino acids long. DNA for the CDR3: TGTGCCAGCTCACCACGGGCTCCTAGCGGGAGGATCTACGAGCAGTACTTC. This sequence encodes CASSPRAPSGRIYEQYF.

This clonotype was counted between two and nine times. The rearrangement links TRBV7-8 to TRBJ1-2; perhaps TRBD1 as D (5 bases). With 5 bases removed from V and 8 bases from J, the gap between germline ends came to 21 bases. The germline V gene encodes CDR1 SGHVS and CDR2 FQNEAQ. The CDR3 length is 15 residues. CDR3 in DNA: TGTGCCAGCAGCCCAGGACTGGGGACCTTGGGCGGCTACACCTTC. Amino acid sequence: CASSPGLGTLGGYTF.

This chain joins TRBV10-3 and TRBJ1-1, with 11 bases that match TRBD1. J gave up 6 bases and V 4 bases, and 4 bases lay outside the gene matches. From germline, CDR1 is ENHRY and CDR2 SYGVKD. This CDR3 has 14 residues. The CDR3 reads CAISGTGGGSEAFF. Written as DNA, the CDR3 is TGTGCCATCAGTGGGACAGGGGGCGGCTCTGAAGCTTTCTTT.

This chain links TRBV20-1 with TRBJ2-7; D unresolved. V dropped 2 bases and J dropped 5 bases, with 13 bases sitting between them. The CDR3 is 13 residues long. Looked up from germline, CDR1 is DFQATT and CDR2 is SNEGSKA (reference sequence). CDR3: CSARLSYRDEQYF. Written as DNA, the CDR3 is TGCAGTGCTAGACTCTCGTATCGGGACGAGCAGTACTTC.

The CDR3: CASSLITGGGAAQYF. The CDR3 bases are TGTGCCAGCAGTCTCATAACGGGAGGAGGGGCAGCGCAGTATTTT. J is TRBJ2-3 and V is TRBV12-3 or TRBV12-4; TRBD2 matches at 7 bases. The CDR3 covers 15 residues. The J segment lost 10 bases and the V segment lost 5 bases, leaving 15 bases of the junction unmatched.

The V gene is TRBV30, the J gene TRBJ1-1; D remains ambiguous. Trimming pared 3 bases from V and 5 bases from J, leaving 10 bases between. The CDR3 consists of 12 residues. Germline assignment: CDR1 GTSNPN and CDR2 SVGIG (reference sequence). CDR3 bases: TGTGCCTGGAGGAGGGTAGGTACTGAAGCTTTCTTT. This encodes CAWRRVGTEAFF.

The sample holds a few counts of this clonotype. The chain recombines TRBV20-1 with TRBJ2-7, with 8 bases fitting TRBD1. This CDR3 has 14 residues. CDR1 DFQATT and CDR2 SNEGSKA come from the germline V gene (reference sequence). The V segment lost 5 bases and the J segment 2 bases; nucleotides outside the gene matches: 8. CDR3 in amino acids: CSAVQGARAYEQYF. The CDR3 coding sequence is TGCAGTGCTGTTCAGGGGGCTAGGGCCTACGAGCAGTACTTC.

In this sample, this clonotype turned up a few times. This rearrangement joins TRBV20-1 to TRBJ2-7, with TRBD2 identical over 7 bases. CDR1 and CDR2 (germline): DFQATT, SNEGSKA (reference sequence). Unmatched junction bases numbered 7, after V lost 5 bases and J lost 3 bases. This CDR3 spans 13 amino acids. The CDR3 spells CSAGLGTIYEQYF. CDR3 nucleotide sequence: TGCAGTGCTGGACTAGGGACTATCTACGAGCAGTACTTC.

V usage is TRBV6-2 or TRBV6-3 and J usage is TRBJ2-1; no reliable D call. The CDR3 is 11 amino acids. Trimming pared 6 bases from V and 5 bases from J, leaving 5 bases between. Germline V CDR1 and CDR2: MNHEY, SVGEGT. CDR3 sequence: CASSHNNEQFF. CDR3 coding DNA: TGTGCCAGCAGCCATAACAATGAGCAGTTCTTC.

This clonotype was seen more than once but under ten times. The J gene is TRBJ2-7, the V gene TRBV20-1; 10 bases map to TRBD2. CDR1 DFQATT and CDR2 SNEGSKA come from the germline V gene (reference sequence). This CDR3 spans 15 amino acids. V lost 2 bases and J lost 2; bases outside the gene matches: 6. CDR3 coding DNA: TGCAGTGCTAGATCAGCTAGCGGGAGCCCCTACGAGCAGTACTTC. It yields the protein CSARSASGSPYEQYF.

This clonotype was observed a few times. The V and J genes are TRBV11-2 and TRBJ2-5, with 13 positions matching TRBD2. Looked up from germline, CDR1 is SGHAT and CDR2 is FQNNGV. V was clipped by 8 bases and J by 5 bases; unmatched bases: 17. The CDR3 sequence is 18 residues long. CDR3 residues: CASLDREGLAGVMETQYF. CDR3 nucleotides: TGTGCCAGCCTTGACCGGGAAGGACTAGCGGGAGTTATGGAGACCCAGTACTTC.

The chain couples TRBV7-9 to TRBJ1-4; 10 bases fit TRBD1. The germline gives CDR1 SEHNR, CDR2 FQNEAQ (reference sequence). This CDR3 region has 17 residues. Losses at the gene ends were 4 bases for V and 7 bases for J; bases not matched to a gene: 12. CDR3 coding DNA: TGTGCCAGCAGCTCCAGACAGGGGGCGATTGTCGGTGAAAAACTGTTTTTT. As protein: CASSSRQGAIVGEKLFF.

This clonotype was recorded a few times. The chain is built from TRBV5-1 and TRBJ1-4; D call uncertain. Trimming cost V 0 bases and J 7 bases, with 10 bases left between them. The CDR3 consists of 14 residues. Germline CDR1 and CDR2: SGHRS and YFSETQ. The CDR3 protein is CASSLVAVGEKLFF. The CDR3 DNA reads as TGCGCCAGCAGCTTGGTTGCGGTCGGTGAAAAACTGTTTTTT.

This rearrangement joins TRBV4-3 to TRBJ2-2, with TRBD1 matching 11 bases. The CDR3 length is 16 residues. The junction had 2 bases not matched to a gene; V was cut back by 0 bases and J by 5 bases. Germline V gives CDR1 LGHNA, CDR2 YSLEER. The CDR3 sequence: CASSQERDRGTGELFF. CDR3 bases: TGCGCCAGCAGCCAAGAGCGGGACAGGGGGACCGGGGAGCTGTTTTTT.

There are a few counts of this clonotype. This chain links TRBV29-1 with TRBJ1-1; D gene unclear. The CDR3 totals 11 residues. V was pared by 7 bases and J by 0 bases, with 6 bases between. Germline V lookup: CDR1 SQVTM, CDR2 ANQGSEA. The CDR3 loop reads CSGVVNTEAFF. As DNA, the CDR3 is TGCAGCGGAGTAGTGAACACTGAAGCTTTCTTT. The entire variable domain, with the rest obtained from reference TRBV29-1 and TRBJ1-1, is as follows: SAVISQKPSRDICQRGTSLTIQCQVDSQVTMMFWYRQQPGQSLTLIATANQGSEATYESGFVIDKFPISRPNLTFSTLTVSNMSPEDSSIYLCSGVVNTEAFFGQGTRLTVV.

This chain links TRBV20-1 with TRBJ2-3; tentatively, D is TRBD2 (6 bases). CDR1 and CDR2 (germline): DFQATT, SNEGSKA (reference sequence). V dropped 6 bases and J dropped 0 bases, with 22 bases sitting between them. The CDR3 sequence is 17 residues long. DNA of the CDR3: TGCAGTGCCAACGGCGTATTTAGCGGCCTTAGCACAGATACGCAGTATTTT. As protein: CSANGVFSGLSTDTQYF.

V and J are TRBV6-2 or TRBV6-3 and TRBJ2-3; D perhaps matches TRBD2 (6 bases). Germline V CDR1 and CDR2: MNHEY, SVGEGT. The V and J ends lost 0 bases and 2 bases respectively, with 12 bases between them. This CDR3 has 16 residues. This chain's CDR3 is CASSYSLAKTTDTQYF. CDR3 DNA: TGTGCCAGCAGTTACTCTCTAGCGAAGACCACAGATACGCAGTATTTT.

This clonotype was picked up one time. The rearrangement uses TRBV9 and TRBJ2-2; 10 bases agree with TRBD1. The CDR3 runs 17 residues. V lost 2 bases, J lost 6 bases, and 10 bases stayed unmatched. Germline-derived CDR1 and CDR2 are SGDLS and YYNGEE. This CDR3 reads CASSVWAGTGAPGELFF. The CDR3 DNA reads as TGTGCCAGCAGCGTGTGGGCCGGGACAGGGGCCCCCGGGGAGCTGTTTTTT.

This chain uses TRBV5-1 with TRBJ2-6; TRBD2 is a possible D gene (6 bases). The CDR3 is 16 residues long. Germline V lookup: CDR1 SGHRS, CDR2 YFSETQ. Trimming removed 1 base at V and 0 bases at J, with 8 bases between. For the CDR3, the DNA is TGCGCCAGCAGCTTGTCGGGGGTCTCTGGGGCCAACGTCCTGACTTTC. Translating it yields CASSLSGVSGANVLTF.

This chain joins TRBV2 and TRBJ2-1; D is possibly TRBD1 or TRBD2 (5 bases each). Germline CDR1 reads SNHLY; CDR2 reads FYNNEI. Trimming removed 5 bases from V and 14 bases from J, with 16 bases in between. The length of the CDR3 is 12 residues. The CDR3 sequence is CASSYGTYRKFF. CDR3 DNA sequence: TGTGCCAGCAGTTACGGGACGTATCGTAAGTTCTTC.

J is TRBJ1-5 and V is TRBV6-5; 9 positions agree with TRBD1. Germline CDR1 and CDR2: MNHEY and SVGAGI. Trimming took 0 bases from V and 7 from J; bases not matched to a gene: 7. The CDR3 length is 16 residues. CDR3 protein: CASSYSTGGYGQPQHF. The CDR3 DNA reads TGTGCCAGCAGTTACTCGACAGGGGGGTACGGACAGCCCCAGCATTTT.

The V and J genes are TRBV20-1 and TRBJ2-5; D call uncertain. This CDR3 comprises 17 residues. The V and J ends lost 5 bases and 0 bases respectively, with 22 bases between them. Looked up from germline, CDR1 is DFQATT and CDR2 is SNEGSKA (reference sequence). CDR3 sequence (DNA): TGCAGTGCTCCATACTACCGTGCGCGTATGGACCAAGAGACCCAGTACTTC. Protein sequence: CSAPYYRARMDQETQYF.

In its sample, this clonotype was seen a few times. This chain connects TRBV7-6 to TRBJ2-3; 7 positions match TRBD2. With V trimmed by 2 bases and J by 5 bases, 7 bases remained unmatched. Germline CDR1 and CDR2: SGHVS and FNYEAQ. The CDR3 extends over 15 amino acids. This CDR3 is CASSLSVWGGDTQYF. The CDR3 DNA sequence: TGTGCCAGCAGCTTATCCGTGTGGGGGGGAGATACGCAGTATTTT. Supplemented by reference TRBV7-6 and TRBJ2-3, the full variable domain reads GAGVSQSPRYKVTKRGQDVALRCDPISGHVSLYWYRQALGQGPEFLTYFNYEAQQDKSGLPNDRFSAERPEGSISTLTIQRTEQRDSAMYRCASSLSVWGGDTQYFGPGTRLTVL.

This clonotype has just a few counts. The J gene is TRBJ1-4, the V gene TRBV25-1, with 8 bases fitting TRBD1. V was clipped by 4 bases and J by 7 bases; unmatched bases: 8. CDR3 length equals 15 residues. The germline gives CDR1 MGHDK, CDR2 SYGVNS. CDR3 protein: CASSGPGQGAEKLFF. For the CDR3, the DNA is TGTGCCAGCAGTGGCCCAGGACAGGGCGCTGAAAAACTGTTTTTT.

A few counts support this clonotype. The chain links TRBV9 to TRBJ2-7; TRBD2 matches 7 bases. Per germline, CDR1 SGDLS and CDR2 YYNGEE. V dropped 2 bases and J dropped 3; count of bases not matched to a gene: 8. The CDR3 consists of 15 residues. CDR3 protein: CASSVSSGPRYEQYF. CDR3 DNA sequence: TGTGCCAGCAGCGTTAGTAGCGGGCCCCGCTACGAGCAGTACTTC.

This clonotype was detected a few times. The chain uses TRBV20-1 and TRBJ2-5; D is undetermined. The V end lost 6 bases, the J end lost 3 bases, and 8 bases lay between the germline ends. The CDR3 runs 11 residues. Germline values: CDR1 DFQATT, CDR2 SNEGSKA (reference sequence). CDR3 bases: TGCAGTGCGCAACTGGAAGAGACCCAGTACTTC. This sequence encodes CSAQLEETQYF.